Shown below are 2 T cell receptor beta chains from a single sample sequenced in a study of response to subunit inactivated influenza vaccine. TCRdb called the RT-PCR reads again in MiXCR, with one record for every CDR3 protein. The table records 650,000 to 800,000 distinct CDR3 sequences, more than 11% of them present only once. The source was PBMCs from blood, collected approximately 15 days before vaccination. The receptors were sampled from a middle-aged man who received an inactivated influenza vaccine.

For the CDR3, the DNA is TGTGCCATCAGTGAGGGGACAGGGGTGGTCGGGGAGCTGTTTTTT. Translated, it gives CAISEGTGVVGELFF. The chain recombines TRBV10-3 with TRBJ2-2; 10 nucleotides line up with TRBD1. V lost 2 bases to trimming and J lost 7 bases; unmatched junction nucleotides: 4. The CDR3 covers 15 residues. Germline V gene sequence: CDR1 ENHRY, CDR2 SYGVKD.

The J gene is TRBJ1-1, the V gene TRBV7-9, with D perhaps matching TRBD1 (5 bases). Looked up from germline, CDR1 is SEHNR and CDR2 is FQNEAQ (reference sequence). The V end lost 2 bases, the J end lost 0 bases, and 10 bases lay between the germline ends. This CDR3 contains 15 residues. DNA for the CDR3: TGTGCCAGCAGCTTACCGGGACGGATGAACACTGAAGCTTTCTTT. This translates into CASSLPGRMNTEAFF.